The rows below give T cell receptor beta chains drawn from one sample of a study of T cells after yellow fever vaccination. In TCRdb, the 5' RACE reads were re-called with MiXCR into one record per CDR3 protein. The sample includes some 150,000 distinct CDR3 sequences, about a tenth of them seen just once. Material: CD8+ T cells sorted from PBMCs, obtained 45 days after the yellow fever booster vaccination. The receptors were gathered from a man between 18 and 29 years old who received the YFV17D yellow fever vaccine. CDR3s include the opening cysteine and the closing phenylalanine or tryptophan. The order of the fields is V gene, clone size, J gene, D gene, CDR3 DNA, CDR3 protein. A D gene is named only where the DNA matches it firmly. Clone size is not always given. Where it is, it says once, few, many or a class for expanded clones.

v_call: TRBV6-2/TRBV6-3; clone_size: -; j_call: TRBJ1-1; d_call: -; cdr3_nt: TGTGCCAGCAGCCCCCTTGGTGCGAACACTGAAGCTTTCTTT; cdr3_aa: CASSPLGANTEAFF
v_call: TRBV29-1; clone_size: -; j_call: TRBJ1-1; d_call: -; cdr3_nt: TGCAGCGCTGACCCGGGACGGCGGAGGACTGAAGCTTTCTTT; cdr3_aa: CSADPGRRRTEAFF
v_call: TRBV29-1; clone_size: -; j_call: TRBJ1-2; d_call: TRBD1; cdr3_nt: TGCAGCGTTGAGACAGGGGTTATTGATGGCTACACCTTC; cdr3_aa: CSVETGVIDGYTF
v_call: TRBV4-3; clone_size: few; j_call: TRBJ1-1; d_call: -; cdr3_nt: TGCGCCAGCAGCCTCCGCGGGGGGTCTAATGAAGCTTTCTTT; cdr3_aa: CASSLRGGSNEAFF
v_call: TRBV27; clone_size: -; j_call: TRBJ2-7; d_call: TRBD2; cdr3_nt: TGTGCCAGCAGTTTAGTCCGGGGGGGACACTACGAGCAGTACTTC; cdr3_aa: CASSLVRGGHYEQYF
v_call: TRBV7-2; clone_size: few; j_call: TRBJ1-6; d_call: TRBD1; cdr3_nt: TGTGCCAGCAGCCGGGTGGTGGGACAGGGTAGTTCACCCCTCCACTTT; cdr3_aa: CASSRVVGQGSSPLHF
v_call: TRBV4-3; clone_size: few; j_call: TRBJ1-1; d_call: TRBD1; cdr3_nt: TGCGCCAGCAGCCGCACCGACAGGGTCGGCACTGAAGCTTTCTTT; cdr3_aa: CASSRTDRVGTEAFF
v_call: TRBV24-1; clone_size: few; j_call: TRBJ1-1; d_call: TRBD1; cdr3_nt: TGTGCCACCAGACGGACAGGGAACACTGAAGCTTTCTTT; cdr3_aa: CATRRTGNTEAFF
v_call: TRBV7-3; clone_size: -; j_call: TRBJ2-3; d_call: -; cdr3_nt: TGTGCCAGCAGCTCTCCGGAGGGTATAGATACGCAGTATTTT; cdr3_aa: CASSSPEGIDTQYF
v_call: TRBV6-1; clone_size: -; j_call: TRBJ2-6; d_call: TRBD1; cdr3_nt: TGTGCCAGCAGTGAACGACAGGGTACTGGGGCCAACGTCCTGACTTTC; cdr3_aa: CASSERQGTGANVLTF
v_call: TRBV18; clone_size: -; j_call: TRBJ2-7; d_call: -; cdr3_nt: TGTGCCAGCTCCCAAACCAGGGGCGGGGGAGCCTACGAGCAGTACTTC; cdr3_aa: CASSQTRGGGAYEQYF
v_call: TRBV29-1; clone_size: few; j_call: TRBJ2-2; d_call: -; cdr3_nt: TGCAGCGTAAGGACAGCGAACACCGGGGAGCTGTTTTTT; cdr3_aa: CSVRTANTGELFF
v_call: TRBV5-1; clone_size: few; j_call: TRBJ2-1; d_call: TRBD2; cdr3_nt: TGCGCCAGCAGCTTGGCCACGGGGCTAGCGGGGTACAATGAGCAGTTCTTC; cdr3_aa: CASSLATGLAGYNEQFF
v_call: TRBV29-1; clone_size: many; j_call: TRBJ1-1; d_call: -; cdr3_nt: TGCAGCGTTGACGTGAGGAACACTGAAGCTTTCTTT; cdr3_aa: CSVDVRNTEAFF
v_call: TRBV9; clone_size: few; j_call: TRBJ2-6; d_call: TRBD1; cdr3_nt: TGTGCCAGCAGCGTACTAACCGGGACAGGGGCTTGGTCTGGGGCCAACGTCCTGACTTTC; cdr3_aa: CASSVLTGTGAWSGANVLTF
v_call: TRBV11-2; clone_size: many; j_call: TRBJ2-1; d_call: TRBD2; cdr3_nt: TGTGCCAGCAGCTTAGTAACCCAGCGGGGGAGGGATGAGCAGTTCTTC; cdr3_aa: CASSLVTQRGRDEQFF
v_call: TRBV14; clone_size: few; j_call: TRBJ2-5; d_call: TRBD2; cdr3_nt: TGTGCCAGCAGCCAAGGCTTAGCGGGGAGGTACCAAGAGACCCAGTACTTC; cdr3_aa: CASSQGLAGRYQETQYF
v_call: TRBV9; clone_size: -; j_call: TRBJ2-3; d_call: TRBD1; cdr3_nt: TGTGCCAGCAGCCGGGACAGGGGCACAGATACGCAGTATTTT; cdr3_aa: CASSRDRGTDTQYF
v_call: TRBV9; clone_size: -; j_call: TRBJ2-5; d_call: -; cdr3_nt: TGTGCCAGCAGCGGGCGGGCTCGAGAGACCCAGTACTTC; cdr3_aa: CASSGRARETQYF
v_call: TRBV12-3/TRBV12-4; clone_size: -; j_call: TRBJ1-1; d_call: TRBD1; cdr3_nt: TGTGCCAGCAGTACCGACAGGGGAATGAACACTGAAGCTTTCTTT; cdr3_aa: CASSTDRGMNTEAFF
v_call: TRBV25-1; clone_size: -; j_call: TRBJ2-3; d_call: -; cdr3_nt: TGTGCCAGCAGTGAGTACGACCGTGGAGTTGATGATACGCAGTATTTT; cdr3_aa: CASSEYDRGVDDTQYF
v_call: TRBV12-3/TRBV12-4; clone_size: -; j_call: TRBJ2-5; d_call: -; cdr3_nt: TGTGCCAGCACCGACGGCTACCAAGAGACCCAGTACTTC; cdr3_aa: CASTDGYQETQYF
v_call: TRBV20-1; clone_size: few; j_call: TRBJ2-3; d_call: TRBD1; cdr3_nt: TGCAGTGCCCAGAACGTCCCGGGACAGGGCACAGATACGCAGTATTTT; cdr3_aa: CSAQNVPGQGTDTQYF
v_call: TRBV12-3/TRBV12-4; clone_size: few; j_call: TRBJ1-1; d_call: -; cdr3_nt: TGTGCCAGCAGTCCCCGGGGGGGCCTTAACACTGAAGCTTTCTTT; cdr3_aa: CASSPRGGLNTEAFF
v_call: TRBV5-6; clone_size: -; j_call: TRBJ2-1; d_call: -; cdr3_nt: TGTGCCAGCAGCTGGGGGACTCCTTCCTACAATGAGCAGTTCTTC; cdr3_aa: CASSWGTPSYNEQFF
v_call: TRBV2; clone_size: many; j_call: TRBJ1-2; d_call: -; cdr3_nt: TGTGCCAGCAGTGAAGCGCTTTCTTGGAGGGAGTGGGGCTACACCTTC; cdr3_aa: CASSEALSWREWGYTF
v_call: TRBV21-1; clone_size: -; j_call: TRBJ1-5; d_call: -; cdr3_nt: TGTGCCAGCAGCAAAGATGGACAGGATAGCAATCAGCCCCAGCATTTT; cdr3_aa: CASSKDGQDSNQPQHF
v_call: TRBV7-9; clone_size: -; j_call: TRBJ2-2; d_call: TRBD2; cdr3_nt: TGTGCCAGCAGCCATTTGACTAGCGGTAACACCGGGGAGCTGTTTTTT; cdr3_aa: CASSHLTSGNTGELFF
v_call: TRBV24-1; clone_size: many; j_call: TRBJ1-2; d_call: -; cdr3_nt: TGTGCCACCAGTGATTCGGACAGACCTAACTATGGCTACACCTTC; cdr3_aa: CATSDSDRPNYGYTF
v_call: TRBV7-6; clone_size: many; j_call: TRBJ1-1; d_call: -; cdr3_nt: TGTGCCAGCAGCTTAGACGCCTCGGGGGACACTGAAGCTTTCTTT; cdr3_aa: CASSLDASGDTEAFF
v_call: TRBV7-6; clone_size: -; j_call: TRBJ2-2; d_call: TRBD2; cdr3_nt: TGTGCCAGCAGCTTAGCGCTAGCGGGGGGCACCGGGGAGCTGTTTTTT; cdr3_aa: CASSLALAGGTGELFF
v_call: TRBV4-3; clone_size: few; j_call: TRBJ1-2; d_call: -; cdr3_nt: TGCGCCAGCAGCCAAGACCACGGGACCCAACGCCGGTACTATGGCTACACCTTC; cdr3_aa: CASSQDHGTQRRYYGYTF
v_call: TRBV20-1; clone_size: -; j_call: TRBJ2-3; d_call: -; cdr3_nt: TGCAGTGCTCTACAGGGAATTTGGTCAGGCACAGATACGCAGTATTTT; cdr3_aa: CSALQGIWSGTDTQYF
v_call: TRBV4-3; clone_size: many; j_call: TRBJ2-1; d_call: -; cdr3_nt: TGCGCCAGCAGCCAAAGGACTTTACCCCATCCCAATGAGCAGTTCTTC; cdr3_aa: CASSQRTLPHPNEQFF
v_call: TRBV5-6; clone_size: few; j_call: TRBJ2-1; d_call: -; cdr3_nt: TGTGCCAGCAGCCTGGGACTCGGCAACCATGAGCAGTTCTTC; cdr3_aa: CASSLGLGNHEQFF
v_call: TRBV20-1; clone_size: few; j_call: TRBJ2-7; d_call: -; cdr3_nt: TGCAGTGCTGCCAGCACAGGGCCCTACGAGCAGTACTTC; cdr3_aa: CSAASTGPYEQYF
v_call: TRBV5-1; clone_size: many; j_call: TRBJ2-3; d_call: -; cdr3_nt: TGCGCCAGCACAACGGGGGTACGGGCATCAGATACGCAGTATTTT; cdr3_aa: CASTTGVRASDTQYF
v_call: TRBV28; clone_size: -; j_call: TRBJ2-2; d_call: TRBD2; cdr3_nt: TGTGCCAGCAGCCCTAGCGGGGGGGCACCGGAGGAAGCCGGGGAGCTGTTTTTT; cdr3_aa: CASSPSGGAPEEAGELFF
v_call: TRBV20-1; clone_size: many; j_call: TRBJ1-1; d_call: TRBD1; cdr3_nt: TGCAGTGCTAGAAGCCCAAAGGGGGCCGGCACTGAAGCTTTCTTT; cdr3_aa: CSARSPKGAGTEAFF
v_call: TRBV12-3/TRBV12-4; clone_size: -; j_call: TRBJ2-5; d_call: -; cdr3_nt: TGTGCCAGCAGTTTGGAGACATCTCAAGAGACCCAGTACTTC; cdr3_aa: CASSLETSQETQYF
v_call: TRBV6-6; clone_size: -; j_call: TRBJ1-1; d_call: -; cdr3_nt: TGTGCCAGCAGTTACCGGCCAGGGGATAAGGCTGAAGCTTTCTTT; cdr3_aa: CASSYRPGDKAEAFF
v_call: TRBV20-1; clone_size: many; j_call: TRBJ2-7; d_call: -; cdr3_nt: TGCAGTGCTAGAGATGGGCCTTCTGGGGGGTACGAGCAGTACTTC; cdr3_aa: CSARDGPSGGYEQYF
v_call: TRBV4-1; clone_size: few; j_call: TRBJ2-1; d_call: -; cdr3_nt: TGCGCCAGCAGCCCCCTCGGCGATGAGCAGTTCTTC; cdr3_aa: CASSPLGDEQFF
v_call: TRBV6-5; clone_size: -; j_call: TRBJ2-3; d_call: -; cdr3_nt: TGTGCCAGCAAAGCTACACCGGGAACGGAAGCATTGGATACGCAGTATTTT; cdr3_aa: CASKATPGTEALDTQYF
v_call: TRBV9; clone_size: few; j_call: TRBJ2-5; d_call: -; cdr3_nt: TGTGCCAGCAGCGTAGTATCAGGGTTGGACAGAGAGACCCAGTACTTC; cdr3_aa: CASSVVSGLDRETQYF
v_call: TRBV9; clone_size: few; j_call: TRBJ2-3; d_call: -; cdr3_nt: TGTGCCAGCAGCGGAGGACTGGCCTGGGTGGATACGCAGTATTTT; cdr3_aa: CASSGGLAWVDTQYF
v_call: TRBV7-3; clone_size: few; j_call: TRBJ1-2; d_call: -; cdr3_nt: TGTGCCAGCACCTCCTACGGGGTGTATGGCTACACCTTC; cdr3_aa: CASTSYGVYGYTF
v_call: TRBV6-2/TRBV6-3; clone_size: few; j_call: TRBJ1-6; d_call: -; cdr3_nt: TGTGCCAGCAGTTACGTCTCAGGGAGCTATAATTCACCCCTCCACTTT; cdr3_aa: CASSYVSGSYNSPLHF
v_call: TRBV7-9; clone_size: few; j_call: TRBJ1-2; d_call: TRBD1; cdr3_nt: TGTGCCAGCAGCTTACTCACAGGGGGCGCCCCCCTTTATGGCTACACCTTC; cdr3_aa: CASSLLTGGAPLYGYTF
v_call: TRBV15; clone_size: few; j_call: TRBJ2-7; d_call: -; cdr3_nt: TGTGCCACCAGCCCTTACAGGAAAACCTACGAGCAGTACTTC; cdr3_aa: CATSPYRKTYEQYF
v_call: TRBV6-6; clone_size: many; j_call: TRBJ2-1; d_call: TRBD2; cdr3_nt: TGTGCCAGCCTGGGGGTCGGGGGGTATTACAATGAGCAGTTCTTC; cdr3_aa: CASLGVGGYYNEQFF
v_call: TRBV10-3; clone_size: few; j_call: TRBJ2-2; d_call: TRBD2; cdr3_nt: TGTGCCATCAGCTGGACTAGCGGGGGCTCCGGGGAGCTGTTTTTT; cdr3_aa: CAISWTSGGSGELFF
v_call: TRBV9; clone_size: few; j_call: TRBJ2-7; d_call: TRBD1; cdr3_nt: TGTGCCAGCAGCGGGACAGGGAACGAGCAGTACTTC; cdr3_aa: CASSGTGNEQYF
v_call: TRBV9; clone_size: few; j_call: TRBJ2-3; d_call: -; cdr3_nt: TGTGCCAGCAGCCCTTCCGGACACGCTCCAGATACGCAGTATTTT; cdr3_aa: CASSPSGHAPDTQYF